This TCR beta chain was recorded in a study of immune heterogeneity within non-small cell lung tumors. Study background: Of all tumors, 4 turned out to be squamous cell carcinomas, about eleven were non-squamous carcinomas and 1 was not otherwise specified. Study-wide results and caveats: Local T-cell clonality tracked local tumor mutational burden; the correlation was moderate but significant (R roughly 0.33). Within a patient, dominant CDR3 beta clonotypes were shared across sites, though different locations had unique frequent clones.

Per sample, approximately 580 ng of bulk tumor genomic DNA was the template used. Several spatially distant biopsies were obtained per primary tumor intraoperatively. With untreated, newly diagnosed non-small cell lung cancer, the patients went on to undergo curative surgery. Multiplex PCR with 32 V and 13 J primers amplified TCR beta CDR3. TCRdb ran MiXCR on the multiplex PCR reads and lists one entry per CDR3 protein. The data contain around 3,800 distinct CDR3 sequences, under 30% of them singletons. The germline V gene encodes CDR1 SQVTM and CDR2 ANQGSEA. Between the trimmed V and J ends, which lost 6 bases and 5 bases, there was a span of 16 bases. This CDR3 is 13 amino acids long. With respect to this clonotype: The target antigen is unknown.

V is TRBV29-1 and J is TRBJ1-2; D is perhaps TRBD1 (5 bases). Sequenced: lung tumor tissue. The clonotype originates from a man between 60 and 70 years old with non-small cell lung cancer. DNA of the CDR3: TGCAGCGTCGAGACTCCCGGGGCTTATGGCTACACCTTC. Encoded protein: CSVETPGAYGYTF.